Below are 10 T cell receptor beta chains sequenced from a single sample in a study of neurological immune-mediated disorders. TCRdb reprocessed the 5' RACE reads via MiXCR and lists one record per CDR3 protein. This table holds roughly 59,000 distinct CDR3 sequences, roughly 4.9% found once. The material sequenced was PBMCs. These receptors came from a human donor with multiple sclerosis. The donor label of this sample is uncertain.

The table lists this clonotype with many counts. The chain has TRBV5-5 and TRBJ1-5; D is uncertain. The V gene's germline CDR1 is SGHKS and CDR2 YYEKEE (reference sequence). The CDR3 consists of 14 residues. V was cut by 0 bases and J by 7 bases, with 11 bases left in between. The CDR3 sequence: CASSLGVLTQPQHF. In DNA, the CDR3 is TGTGCCAGCAGCTTGGGAGTCTTGACGCAGCCCCAGCATTTT.

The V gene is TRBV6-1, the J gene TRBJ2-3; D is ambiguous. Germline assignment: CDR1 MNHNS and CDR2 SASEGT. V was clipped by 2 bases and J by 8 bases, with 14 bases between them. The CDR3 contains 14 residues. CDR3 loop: CASSELSKGVTQYF. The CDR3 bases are TGTGCCAGCAGTGAATTGAGTAAAGGCGTTACGCAGTATTTT.

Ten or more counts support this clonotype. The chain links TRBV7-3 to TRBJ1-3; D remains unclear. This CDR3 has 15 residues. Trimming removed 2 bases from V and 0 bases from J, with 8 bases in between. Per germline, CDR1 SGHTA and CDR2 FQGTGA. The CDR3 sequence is CASSLGPGSGNTIYF. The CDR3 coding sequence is TGTGCCAGCAGCTTAGGACCGGGCTCTGGAAACACCATATATTTT.

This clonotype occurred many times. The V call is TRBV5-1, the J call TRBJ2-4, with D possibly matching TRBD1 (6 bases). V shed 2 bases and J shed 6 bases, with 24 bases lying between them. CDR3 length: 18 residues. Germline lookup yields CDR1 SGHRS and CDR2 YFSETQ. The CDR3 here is CASSLGPRTDDRGNIQYF. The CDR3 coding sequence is TGCGCCAGCAGCTTAGGACCCCGGACAGACGATAGAGGAAACATTCAGTACTTC.

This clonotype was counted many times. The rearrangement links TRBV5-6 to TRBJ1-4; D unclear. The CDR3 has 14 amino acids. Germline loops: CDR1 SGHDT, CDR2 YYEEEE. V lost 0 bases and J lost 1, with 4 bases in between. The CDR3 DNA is TGTGCCAGCAGCTTGGTCGGAACTAATGAAAAACTGTTTTTT. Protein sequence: CASSLVGTNEKLFF.

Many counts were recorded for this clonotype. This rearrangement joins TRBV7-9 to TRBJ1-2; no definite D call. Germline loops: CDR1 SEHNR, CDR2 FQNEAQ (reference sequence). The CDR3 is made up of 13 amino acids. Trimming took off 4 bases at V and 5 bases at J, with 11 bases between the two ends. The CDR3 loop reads CASSSLTGYGYTF. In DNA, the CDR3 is TGTGCCAGCAGCTCTCTGACGGGTTATGGCTACACCTTC.

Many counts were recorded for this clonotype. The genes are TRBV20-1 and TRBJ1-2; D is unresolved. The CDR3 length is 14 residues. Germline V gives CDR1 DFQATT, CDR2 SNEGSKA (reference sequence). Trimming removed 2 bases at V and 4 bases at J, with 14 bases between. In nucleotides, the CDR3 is TGCAGTGCTAGAAGAGAGGCTCCGGGCTATGGCTACACCTTC. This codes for CSARREAPGYGYTF.

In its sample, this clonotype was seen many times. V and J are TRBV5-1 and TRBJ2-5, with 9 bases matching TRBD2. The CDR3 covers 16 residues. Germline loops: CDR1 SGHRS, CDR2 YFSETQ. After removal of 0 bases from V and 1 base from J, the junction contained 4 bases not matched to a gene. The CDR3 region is CASSLAVSGGQETQYF. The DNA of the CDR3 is TGCGCCAGCAGCTTGGCAGTTAGCGGGGGCCAAGAGACCCAGTACTTC.

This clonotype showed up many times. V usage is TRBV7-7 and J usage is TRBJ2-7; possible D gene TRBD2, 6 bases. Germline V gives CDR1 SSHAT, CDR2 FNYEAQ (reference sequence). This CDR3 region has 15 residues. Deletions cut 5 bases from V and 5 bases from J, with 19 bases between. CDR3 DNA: TGTGCCAGCAGCCCCGGGGGAGGCAGCCAAGACGAGCAGTACTTC. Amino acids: CASSPGGGSQDEQYF. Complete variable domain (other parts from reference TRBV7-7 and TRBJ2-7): GAGVSQSPRYKVTKRGQDVTLRCDPISSHATLYWYQQALGQGPEFLTYFNYEAQPDKSGLPSDRFSAERPEGSISTLTIQRTEQRDSAMYRCASSPGGGSQDEQYFGPGTRLTVT.

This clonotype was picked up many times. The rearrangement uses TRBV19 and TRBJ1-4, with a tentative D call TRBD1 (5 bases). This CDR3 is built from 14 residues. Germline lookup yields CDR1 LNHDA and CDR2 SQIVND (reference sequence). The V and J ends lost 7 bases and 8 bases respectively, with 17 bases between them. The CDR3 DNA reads TGTGCCAGTAAGGCCCTGGGGGTGGCGGAAAAACTGTTTTTT. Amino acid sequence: CASKALGVAEKLFF.